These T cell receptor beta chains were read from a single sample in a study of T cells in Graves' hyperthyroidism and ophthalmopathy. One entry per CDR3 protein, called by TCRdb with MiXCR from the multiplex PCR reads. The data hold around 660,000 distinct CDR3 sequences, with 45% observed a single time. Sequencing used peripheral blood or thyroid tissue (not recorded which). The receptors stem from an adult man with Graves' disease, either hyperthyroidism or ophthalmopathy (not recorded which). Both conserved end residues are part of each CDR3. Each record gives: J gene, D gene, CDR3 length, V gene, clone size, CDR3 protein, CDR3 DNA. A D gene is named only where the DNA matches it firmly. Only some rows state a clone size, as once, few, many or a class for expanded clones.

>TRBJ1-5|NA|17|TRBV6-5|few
CASSYSWSGDSNQPQHF
TGTGCCAGCAGTTACTCTTGGTCGGGGGACAGCAATCAGCCCCAGCATTTT
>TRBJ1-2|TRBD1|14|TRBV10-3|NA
CAITQDRANYGYTF
TGTGCCATCACCCAGGACAGGGCTAACTATGGCTACACCTTC
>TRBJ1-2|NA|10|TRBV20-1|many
CSAPSRVHTF
TGCAGTGCCCCCAGCAGGGTACACACCTTC
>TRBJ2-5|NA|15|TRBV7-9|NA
CASSPATRPSETQYF
TGTGCCAGCAGCCCGGCGACGCGCCCGTCAGAGACCCAGTACTTC
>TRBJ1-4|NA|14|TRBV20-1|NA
CSAREGRGNEKLFF
TGCAGTGCTAGAGAAGGAAGGGGTAATGAAAAACTGTTTTTT
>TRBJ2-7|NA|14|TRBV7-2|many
CASSLTVDTYEQYF
TGTGCCAGCAGCTTAACGGTAGATACCTACGAGCAGTACTTC
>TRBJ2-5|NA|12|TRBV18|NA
CASSRPSGTQYF
TGTGCCAGCAGCCGACCAAGTGGGACCCAGTACTTC
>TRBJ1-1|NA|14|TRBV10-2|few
CASSESLGNTEAFF
TGCGCCAGCAGTGAGTCGTTGGGGAACACTGAAGCTTTCTTT
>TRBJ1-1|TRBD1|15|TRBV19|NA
CASSRLDRGFTEAFF
TGTGCCAGCAGTCGACTAGACAGGGGTTTCACTGAAGCTTTCTTT
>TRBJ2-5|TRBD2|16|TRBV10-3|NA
CAISYLAGGPRETQYF
TGTGCCATCAGTTATTTAGCGGGAGGGCCACGGGAGACCCAGTACTTC
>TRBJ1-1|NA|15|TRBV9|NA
CASSVEGGHITEAFF
TGTGCCAGCAGCGTAGAGGGGGGGCATATCACTGAAGCTTTCTTT
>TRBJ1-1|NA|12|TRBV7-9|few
CASSPSGGEAFF
TGTGCCAGCAGCCCCAGCGGGGGTGAAGCTTTCTTT
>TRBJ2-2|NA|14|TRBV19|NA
CASTPMGNRLKLFF
TGTGCCAGTACCCCCATGGGAAACCGCTTGAAGCTGTTTTTT
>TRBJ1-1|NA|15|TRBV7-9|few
CASSPPDRLGTEAFF
TGTGCCAGCAGCCCCCCAGACAGGTTAGGCACTGAAGCTTTCTTT
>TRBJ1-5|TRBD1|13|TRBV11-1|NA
CAIKQGINQPQHF
TGTGCCATAAAACAGGGGATCAATCAGCCCCAGCATTTT
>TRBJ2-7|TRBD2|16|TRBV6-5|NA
CASSKRTSGGQYEQYF
TGTGCCAGCAGCAAGCGGACTAGCGGGGGGCAATACGAGCAGTACTTC
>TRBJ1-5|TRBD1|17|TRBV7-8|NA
CASSPRTGGDSNQPQHF
TGTGCCAGCAGCCCCCGGACAGGGGGGGATAGCAATCAGCCCCAGCATTTT
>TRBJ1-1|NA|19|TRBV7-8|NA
CASSPQAKQVTLRYTEAFF
TGTGCCAGCAGCCCGCAGGCAAAACAGGTGACGTTAAGGTACACTGAAGCTTTCTTT
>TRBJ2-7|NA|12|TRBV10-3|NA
CAFSVTVTEQYF
TGTGCCTTCAGCGTGACAGTGACCGAGCAGTACTTC
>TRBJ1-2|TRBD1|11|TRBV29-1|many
CSGGQEHGYTF
TGCAGCGGGGGACAGGAGCATGGCTACACCTTC
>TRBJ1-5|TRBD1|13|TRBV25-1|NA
CATIPGTDQPQHF
TGTGCCACGATCCCCGGGACAGATCAGCCCCAGCATTTT
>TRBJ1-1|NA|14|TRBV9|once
CASSKGVGETEAFF
TGTGCCAGCAGCAAGGGGGTTGGGGAGACTGAAGCTTTCTTT
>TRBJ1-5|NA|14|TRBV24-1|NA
CAPEEGGGNQPQHF
TGTGCTCCAGAGGAGGGAGGCGGCAATCAGCCCCAGCATTTT
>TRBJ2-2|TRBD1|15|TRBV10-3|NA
CASSYTGTGEWELFF
TGTGCCAGCAGTTACACCGGGACAGGGGAGTGGGAGCTGTTTTTT
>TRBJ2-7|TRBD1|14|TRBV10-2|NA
CASSDSGGGYEQYF
TGTGCCAGCAGCGACTCAGGGGGCGGCTACGAGCAGTACTTC
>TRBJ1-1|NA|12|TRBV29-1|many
CSVVDRDVEAFF
TGCAGCGTGGTAGACCGGGACGTCGAAGCTTTCTTT
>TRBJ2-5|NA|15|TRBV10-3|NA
CATSTVSRFGETQYF
TGTGCCACCTCGACAGTTTCTAGATTTGGAGAGACCCAGTACTTC
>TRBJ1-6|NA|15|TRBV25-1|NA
CASSPSGRYNSPLHF
TGTGCCAGCAGTCCATCTGGAAGGTATAATTCACCCCTCCACTTT
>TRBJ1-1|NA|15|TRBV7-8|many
CASSLVTAMNTEAFF
TGTGCCAGCAGCTTAGTTACAGCGATGAACACTGAAGCTTTCTTT